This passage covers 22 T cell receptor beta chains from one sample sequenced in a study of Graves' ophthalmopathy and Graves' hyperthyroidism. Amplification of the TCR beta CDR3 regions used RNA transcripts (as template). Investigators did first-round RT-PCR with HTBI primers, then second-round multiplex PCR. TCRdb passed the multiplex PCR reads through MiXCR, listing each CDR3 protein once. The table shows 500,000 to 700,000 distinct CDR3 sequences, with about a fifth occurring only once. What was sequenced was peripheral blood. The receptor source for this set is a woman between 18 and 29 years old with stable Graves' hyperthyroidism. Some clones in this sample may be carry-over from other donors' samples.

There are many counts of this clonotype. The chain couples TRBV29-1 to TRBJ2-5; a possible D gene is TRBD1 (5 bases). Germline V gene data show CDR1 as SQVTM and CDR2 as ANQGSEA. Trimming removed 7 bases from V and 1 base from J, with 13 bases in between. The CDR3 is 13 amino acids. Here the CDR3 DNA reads TGCAGCGCCTTCCCGCAGGGCCAAGAGACCCAGTACTTC. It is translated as CSAFPQGQETQYF.

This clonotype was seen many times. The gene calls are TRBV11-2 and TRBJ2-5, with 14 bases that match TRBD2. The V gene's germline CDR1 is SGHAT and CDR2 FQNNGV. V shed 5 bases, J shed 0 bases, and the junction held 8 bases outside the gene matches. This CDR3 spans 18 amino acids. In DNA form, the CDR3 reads TGTGCCAGCAGCCCCCGACTAGCGGGAGGGGCGTACCAAGAGACCCAGTACTTC. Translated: CASSPRLAGGAYQETQYF.

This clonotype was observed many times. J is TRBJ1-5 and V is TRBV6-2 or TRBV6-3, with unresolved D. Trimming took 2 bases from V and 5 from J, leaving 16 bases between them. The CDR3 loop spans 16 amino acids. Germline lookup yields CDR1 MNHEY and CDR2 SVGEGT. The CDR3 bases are TGTGCCAGCAGTTACCCCCAGGAGGTAATGTATCAGCCCCAGCATTTT. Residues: CASSYPQEVMYQPQHF.

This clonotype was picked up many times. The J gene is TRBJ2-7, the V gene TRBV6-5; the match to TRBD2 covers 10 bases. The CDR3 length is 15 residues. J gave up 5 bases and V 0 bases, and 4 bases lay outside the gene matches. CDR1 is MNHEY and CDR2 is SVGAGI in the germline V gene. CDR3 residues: CASSYSSSGSNEQYF. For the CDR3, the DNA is TGTGCCAGCAGTTACTCATCTAGCGGGAGTAACGAGCAGTACTTC.

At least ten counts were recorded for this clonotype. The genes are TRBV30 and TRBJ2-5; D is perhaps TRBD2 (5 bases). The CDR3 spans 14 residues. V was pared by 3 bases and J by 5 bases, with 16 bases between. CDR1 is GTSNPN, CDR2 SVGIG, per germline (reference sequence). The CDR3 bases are TGTGCCTGGAGCTCAGGACGGGATTGGGAGACCCAGTACTTC. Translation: CAWSSGRDWETQYF.

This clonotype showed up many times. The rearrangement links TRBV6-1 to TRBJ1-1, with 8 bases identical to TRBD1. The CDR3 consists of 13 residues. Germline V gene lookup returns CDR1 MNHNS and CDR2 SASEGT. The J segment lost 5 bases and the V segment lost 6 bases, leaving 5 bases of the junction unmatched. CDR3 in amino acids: CASRQGGGTEAFF. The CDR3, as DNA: TGTGCCAGCAGACAGGGGGGGGGAACTGAAGCTTTCTTT.

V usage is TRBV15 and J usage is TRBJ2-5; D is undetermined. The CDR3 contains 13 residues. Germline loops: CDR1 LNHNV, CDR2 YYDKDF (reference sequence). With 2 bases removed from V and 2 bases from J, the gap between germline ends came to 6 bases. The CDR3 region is CATSRSPQETQYF. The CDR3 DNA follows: TGTGCCACCAGCAGATCTCCTCAAGAGACCCAGTACTTC. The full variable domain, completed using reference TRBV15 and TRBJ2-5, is DAMVIQNPRYQVTQFGKPVTLSCSQTLNHNVMYWYQQKSSQAPKLLFHYYDKDFNNEADTPDNFQSRRPNTSFCFLDIRSPGLGDTAMYLCATSRSPQETQYFGPGTRLLVL.

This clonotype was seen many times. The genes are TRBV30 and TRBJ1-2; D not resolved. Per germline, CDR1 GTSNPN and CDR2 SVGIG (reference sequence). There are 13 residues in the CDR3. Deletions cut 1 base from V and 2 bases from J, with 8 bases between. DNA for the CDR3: TGTGCCTGGAGTGGGGCGGGGAACTATGGCTACACCTTC. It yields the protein CAWSGAGNYGYTF.

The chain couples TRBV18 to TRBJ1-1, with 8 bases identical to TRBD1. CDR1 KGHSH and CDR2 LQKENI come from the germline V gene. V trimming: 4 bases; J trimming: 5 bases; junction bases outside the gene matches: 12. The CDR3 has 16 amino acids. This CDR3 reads CASSLNAGTGKTEAFF. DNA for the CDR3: TGTGCCAGCTCACTTAACGCCGGGACAGGAAAAACTGAAGCTTTCTTT.

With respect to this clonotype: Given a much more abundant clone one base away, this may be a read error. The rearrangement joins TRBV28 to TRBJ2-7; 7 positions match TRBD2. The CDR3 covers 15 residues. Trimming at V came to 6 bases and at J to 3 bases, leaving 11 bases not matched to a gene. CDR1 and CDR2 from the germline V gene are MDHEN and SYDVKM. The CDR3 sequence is CASSPSPGGVYEQYF. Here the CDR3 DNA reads TGTGCCAGCAGCCCCTCCCCTGGGGGGGTCTACGAGCAGTACTTC.

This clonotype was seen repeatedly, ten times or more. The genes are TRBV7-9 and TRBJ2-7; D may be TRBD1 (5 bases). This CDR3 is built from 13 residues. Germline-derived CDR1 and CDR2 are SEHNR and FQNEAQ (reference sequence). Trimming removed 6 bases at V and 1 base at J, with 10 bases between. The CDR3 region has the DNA TGTGCCAGCAGTTTTCAGGGATCCTACGAGCAGTACTTC. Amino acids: CASSFQGSYEQYF.

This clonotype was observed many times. The CDR3 is CASSPWTARETQYF. The CDR3 DNA reads TGCGCCAGCAGCCCCTGGACTGCTCGGGAGACCCAGTACTTC. V gene TRBV4-1 combines with J gene TRBJ2-5; perhaps TRBD2 as D (5 bases). The germline V and J ends were trimmed by 4 bases and 5 bases, with 14 bases remaining between them. Germline CDR1 is MGHRA and CDR2 is YSYEKL. CDR3 length equals 14 residues.

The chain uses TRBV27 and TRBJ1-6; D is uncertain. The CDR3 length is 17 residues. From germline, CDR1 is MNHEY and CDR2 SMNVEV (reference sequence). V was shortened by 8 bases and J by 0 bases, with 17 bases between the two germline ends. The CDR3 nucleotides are TGTGCCAGCTCTACCCTGAGGGCTAACTCCTATAATTCACCCCTCCACTTT. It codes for CASSTLRANSYNSPLHF.

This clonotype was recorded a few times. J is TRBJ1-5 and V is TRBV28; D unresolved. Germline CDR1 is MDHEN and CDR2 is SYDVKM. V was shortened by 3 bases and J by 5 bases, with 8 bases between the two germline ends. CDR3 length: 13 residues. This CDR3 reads CASSLGKHQPQHF. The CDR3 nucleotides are TGTGCCAGCAGTTTGGGAAAACATCAGCCCCAGCATTTT.

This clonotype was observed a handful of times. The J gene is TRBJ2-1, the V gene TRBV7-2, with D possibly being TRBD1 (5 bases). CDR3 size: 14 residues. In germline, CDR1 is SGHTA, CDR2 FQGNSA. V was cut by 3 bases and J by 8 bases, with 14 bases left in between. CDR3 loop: CASSLDMTDHEQFF. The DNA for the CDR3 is TGTGCCAGCAGCTTGGACATGACAGACCATGAGCAGTTCTTC.

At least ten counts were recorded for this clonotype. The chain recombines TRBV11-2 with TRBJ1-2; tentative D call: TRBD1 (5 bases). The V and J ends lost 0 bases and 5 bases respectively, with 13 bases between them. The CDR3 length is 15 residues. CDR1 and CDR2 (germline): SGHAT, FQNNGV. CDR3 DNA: TGTGCCAGCAGCTTAGATTCCGGGGCGTCATATGGCTACACCTTC. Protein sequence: CASSLDSGASYGYTF. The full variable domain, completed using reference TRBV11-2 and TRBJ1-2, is EAGVAQSPRYKIIEKRQSVAFWCNPISGHATLYWYQQILGQGPKLLIQFQNNGVVDDSQLPKDRFSAERLKGVDSTLKIQPAKLEDSAVYLCASSLDSGASYGYTFGSGTRLTVV.

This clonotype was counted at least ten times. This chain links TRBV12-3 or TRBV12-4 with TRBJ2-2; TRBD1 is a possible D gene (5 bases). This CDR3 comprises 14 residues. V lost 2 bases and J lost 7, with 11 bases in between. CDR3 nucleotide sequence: TGTGCCAGCAGTTTACAGGGCTTTGTCGGGGAGCTGTTTTTT. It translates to CASSLQGFVGELFF.

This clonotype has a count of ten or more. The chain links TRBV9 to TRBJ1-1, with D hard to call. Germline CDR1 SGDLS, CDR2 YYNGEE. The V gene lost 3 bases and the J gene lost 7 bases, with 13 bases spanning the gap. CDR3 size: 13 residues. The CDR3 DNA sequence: TGTGCCAGCAGCGCACACACTCCACATGAAGCTTTCTTT. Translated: CASSAHTPHEAFF.

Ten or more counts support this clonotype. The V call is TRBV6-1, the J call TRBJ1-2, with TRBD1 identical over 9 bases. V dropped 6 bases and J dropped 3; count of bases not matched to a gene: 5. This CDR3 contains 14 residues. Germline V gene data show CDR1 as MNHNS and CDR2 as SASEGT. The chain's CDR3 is CASRPGQGYYGYTF. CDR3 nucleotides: TGTGCCAGCAGGCCGGGACAGGGATACTATGGCTACACCTTC.

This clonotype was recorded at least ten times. Here the CDR3 DNA reads TGTGCCAGCAGCCCAGGGACAGGGGGGGTCACTGAAGCTTTCTTT. Translated: CASSPGTGGVTEAFF. V usage is TRBV7-3 and J usage is TRBJ1-1; 11 bases fit TRBD1. This CDR3 contains 15 residues. V was clipped by 5 bases and J by 4 bases; unmatched bases: 6. Per germline, CDR1 SGHTA and CDR2 FQGTGA.

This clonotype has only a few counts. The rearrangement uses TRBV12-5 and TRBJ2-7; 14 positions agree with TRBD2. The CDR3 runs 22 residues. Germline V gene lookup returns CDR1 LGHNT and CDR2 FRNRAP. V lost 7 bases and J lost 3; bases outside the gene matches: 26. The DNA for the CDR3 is TGTGCTAGTGAAGGAGCCAGCATAGCCCTTATCCCCGGGACTAGCGGGAGCTACGAGCAGTACTTC. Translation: CASEGASIALIPGTSGSYEQYF.

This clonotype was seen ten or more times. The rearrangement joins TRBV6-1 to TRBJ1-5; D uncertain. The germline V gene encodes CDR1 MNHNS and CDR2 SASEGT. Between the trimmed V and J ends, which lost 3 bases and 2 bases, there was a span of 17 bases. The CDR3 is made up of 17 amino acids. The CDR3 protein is CASSDTRFAGGNQPQHF. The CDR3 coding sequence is TGTGCCAGCAGTGATACCCGTTTCGCCGGGGGCAATCAGCCCCAGCATTTT.